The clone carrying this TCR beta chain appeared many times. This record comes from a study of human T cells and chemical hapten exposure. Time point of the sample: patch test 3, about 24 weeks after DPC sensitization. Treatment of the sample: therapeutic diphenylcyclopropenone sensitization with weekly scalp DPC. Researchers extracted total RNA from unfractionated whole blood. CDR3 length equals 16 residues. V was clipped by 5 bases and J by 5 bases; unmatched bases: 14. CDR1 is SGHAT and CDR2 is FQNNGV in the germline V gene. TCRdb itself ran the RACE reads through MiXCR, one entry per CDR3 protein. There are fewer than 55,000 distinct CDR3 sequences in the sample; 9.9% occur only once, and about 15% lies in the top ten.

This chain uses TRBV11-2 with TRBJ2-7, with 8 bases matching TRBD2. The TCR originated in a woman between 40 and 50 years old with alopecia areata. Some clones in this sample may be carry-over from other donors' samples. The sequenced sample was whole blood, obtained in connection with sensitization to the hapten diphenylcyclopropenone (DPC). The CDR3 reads CASSRKNSGTSDEQYF. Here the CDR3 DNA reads TGTGCCAGCAGCCGTAAAAATTCTGGGACTAGTGACGAGCAGTACTTC.